This TCR beta chain was identified during a study of blood T cell repertoires in COVID-19. This clone was counted a few times. The CDR3 contains 14 residues. Trimming pared 6 bases from V and 7 bases from J, leaving 18 bases between. CDR1 is LNHDA, CDR2 SQIVND, per germline (reference sequence). TCRdb's table, derived via immunoSEQ multiplex PCR, lists solely in-frame clones and lacks some. The sample includes over 90,000 clones, approximately 84% seen only once; the top ten take about an eighth. The sequencing sample was made of peripheral blood. The V gene is TRBV19, the J gene TRBJ1-2; D possibly corresponds to TRBD1 (6 bases). The source is a human donor in a cohort sampled during active or convalescent COVID-19. CDR3 DNA: TGTGCCAGTAGCCAACGGGCAGGGGAAACTGGCTACACCTTC. Protein product: CASSQRAGETGYTF.